The clone carrying this T cell receptor (beta chain) was found many times. Its antigen is unidentified. This entry is derived from a study of T cells in Graves' hyperthyroidism and ophthalmopathy. Background on the study: Blood was drawn when the patient was first diagnosed and still untreated.

Study-wide points: In the blood, most expanded thyroid clonotypes above 0.001 appeared as well.

Trimming removed 7 bases at V and 2 bases at J, with 13 bases between. This CDR3 is 14 amino acids long. PBMCs were sourced from less than 13 ml fresh peripheral blood. There were TCR beta CDR3 regions amplified from RNA transcripts. The study used the HTBI primer set for a first-round RT-PCR of the TCR CDR3. TCRdb used MiXCR to reprocess the multiplex PCR reads, holding one entry per CDR3 protein. The data show approximately 690,000 distinct CDR3 sequences, about 14% seen once. Material: blood. This chain uses TRBV12-3 or TRBV12-4 with TRBJ2-3, with unresolved D. This sequence originates from a woman aged 45-59 years with Graves' ophthalmopathy. This chain's CDR3 is CASKTGRFTDTQYF. The CDR3 region has the DNA TGTGCCAGCAAGACCGGACGCTTCACAGATACGCAGTATTTT.